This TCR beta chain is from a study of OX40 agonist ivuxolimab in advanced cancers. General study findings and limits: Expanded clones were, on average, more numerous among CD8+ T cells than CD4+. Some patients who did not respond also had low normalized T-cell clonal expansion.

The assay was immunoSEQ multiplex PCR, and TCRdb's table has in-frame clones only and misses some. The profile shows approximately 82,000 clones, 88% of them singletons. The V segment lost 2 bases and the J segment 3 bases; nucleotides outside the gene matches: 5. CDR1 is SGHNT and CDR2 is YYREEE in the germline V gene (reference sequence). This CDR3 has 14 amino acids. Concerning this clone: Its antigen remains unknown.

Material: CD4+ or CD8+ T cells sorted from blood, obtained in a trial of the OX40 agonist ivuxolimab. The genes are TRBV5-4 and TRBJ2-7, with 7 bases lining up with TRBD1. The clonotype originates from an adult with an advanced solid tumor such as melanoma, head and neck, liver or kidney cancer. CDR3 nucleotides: TGTGCCAGCAGCTTTGGGACAGCGTTCTACGAGCAGTACTTC. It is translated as CASSFGTAFYEQYF.